What follows describes a single TCR beta chain. The PCR employed 60 Vbeta primers together with 13 Jbeta primers. Using immunoSEQ multiplex PCR, the repertoire was profiled, and TCRdb retains in-frame clones only, with some absent. The sample consists of approximately 140,000 clones, roughly 77% of them appearing once. The sample comes from a study of cytomegalovirus exposure and HLA in healthy donors. This CDR3 comprises 13 residues. The V end was cut by 5 bases, the J end by 5 bases, with 13 bases between. The germline V gene encodes CDR1 MDHEN and CDR2 SYDVKM. V and J are TRBV28 and TRBJ2-7; D is possibly TRBD2 (5 bases). The TCR comes from a human donor in good health. The sample consisted of PBMCs. CDR3 region: CASSPLPGDEQYF. DNA for the CDR3: TGTGCCAGCAGTCCCCTCCCCGGGGACGAGCAGTACTTC.